This T cell receptor beta chain was identified in a study of blood T cell repertoires in COVID-19. This CDR3 is built from 14 residues. Germline CDR1 is LNHDA and CDR2 is SQIVND (reference sequence). Between the trimmed V and J ends, which lost 7 bases and 3 bases, there was a span of 12 bases. Sequencing used immunoSEQ multiplex PCR; TCRdb keeps in-frame clones, though not all of them. Of around 260,000 clones listed, about nine tenths are singletons. This chain links TRBV19 with TRBJ1-4; D possibly corresponds to TRBD1 (6 bases). Sequenced: peripheral blood. The TCR originated in a woman younger than 45 with active or convalescent COVID-19. CDR3 DNA: TGTGCCAGTAACCAACAGGGACCTAATGAAAAACTGTTTTTT. Residues: CASNQQGPNEKLFF.